This T cell receptor beta chain was found in a study of blood T cell repertoires in COVID-19. The CDR3 contains 17 residues. V was clipped by 3 bases and J by 0 bases; unmatched bases: 6. Germline V gene lookup returns CDR1 SGHRS and CDR2 YFSETQ. Some clones are missing from TCRdb's copy, which holds only in-frame ones; the method was immunoSEQ multiplex PCR. The table shows more than 95,000 clones, with 90% occurring only once. What was sequenced was peripheral blood. The J gene is TRBJ2-6, the V gene TRBV5-1; TRBD1 agrees at 7 bases. The clonotype comes from a man aged 55 to 70 with acute or convalescent COVID-19. CDR3 bases: TGCGCCAGCAGCTGGGGACAGATGAGCTCTGGGGCCAACGTCCTGACTTTC. This translates into CASSWGQMSSGANVLTF.